A single sample is the source of the 27 T cell receptor beta chains below, sequenced in a study of blood T cell repertoires in COVID-19. Clones were read by immunoSEQ multiplex PCR, and TCRdb kept only the in-frame ones, dropping some. This sample has almost 30,000 clones, with nearly 90% found just once. The sample consisted of peripheral blood. The receptors stem from a human donor in a cohort sampled during active COVID-19.

The chain combines TRBV9 with TRBJ2-7; a possible D gene is TRBD2 (6 bases). Looked up from germline, CDR1 is SGDLS and CDR2 is YYNGEE. The CDR3 loop spans 13 amino acids. Trimming removed 1 base at V and 7 bases at J, with 12 bases between. The CDR3 DNA is TGTGCCAGCAGCGTACACAGCGCGGGGGAGCAGTACTTC. Translating gives CASSVHSAGEQYF.

Turning to this clone: Other DNA variants within this sample encode the same CDR3. The chain uses TRBV30 and TRBJ1-6, with 7 nucleotides matching TRBD1. The germline V gene encodes CDR1 GTSNPN and CDR2 SVGIG (reference sequence). This CDR3 spans 14 amino acids. Trimming removed 0 bases from V and 7 bases from J; junction bases left unmatched: 3. CDR3: CAWSVQGRNSPLHF. Here the CDR3 DNA reads TGTGCCTGGAGTGTACAGGGGCGAAATTCACCCCTCCACTTT.

The chain is built from TRBV19 and TRBJ1-3; 8 bases are shared with TRBD1. The CDR3 runs 17 residues. Germline assignment: CDR1 LNHDA and CDR2 SQIVND (reference sequence). Unmatched junction bases numbered 7, after V lost 3 bases and J lost 0 bases. CDR3 sequence reads: CASSMGTGASSGNTIYF. The CDR3 DNA is TGTGCCAGTAGTATGGGGACAGGCGCCTCCTCTGGAAACACCATATATTTT. The whole variable domain, filled in from reference TRBV19 and TRBJ1-3, reads DGGITQSPKYLFRKEGQNVTLSCEQNLNHDAMYWYRQDPGQGLRLIYYSQIVNDFQKGDIAEGYSVSREKKESFPLTVTSAQKNPTAFYLCASSMGTGASSGNTIYFGEGSWLTVV.

The rearrangement uses TRBV10-3 and TRBJ1-6, with 8 nucleotides matching TRBD1. CDR1 is ENHRY and CDR2 is SYGVKD in the germline V gene. This CDR3 has 16 amino acids. V trimming: 6 bases; J trimming: 9 bases; junction bases outside the gene matches: 13. CDR3 bases: TGTGCCATCAGGCCCGCCATAACCGGGACAGGTTCACCCCTCCACTTT. Protein: CAIRPAITGTGSPLHF.

The genes are TRBV6-5 and TRBJ2-1, with TRBD2 matching 11 bases. CDR3 length: 16 residues. Germline V gene sequence: CDR1 MNHEY, CDR2 SVGAGI. Losses at the gene ends were 1 base for V and 2 bases for J; bases not matched to a gene: 1. The CDR3 loop reads CASSYFSGGAYNEQFF. CDR3 in DNA: TGTGCCAGCAGTTACTTTAGCGGGGGGGCCTACAATGAGCAGTTCTTC.

This clone was seen once. The chain recombines TRBV11-2 with TRBJ2-7; D is possibly TRBD1 (5 bases). The germline V gene has CDR1 SGHAT and CDR2 FQNNGV. Trimming removed 5 bases at V and 2 bases at J, with 16 bases between. The CDR3 is 15 amino acids. In DNA, the CDR3 is TGTGCCAGCAGCCAAAATCCAGGGTCAGCCTACGAGCAGTACTTC. Encoded protein: CASSQNPGSAYEQYF.

V is TRBV9 and J is TRBJ2-7; perhaps TRBD1 as D (6 bases). CDR1 and CDR2 (germline): SGDLS, YYNGEE. The ends were cut back, 4 bases at V and 1 base at J, with 9 bases in the middle. This CDR3 contains 13 residues. The CDR3 nucleotides are TGTGCCAGCAGCACCGGACAGTCCTACGAGCAGTACTTC. Amino acids: CASSTGQSYEQYF.

The chain combines TRBV12-3 or TRBV12-4 with TRBJ1-3; 8 bases are a match to TRBD1. The CDR3 consists of 13 residues. Trimming took 9 bases from V and 4 from J; bases not matched to a gene: 5. The CDR3, as DNA: TGTGCCAGTGACAGGGGAGGCGGAAACACCATATATTTT. Protein sequence: CASDRGGGNTIYF.

CDR3 protein: CASSLAGQLTYEQYF. DNA of the CDR3: TGTGCCAGCAGCTTGGCGGGACAGCTGACCTACGAGCAGTACTTC. The chain has TRBV7-2 and TRBJ2-7; a possible D gene is TRBD1 (7 bases). The CDR3 runs to 15 residues. Trimming cost V 3 bases and J 2 bases, with 14 bases left between them. Germline V gene sequence: CDR1 SGHTA, CDR2 FQGNSA.

The sample holds a few counts of this clone. The V and J genes are TRBV7-8 and TRBJ1-2; 8 nucleotides align to TRBD1. Trimming cost V 5 bases and J 4 bases; bases outside gene matches: 12. The length of the CDR3 is 16 residues. Germline V gene sequence: CDR1 SGHVS, CDR2 FQNEAQ. CDR3: CASSERSQGASYGYTF. CDR3 DNA sequence: TGTGCCAGCAGCGAAAGGTCGCAGGGGGCGAGCTATGGCTACACCTTC.

J is TRBJ2-3 and V is TRBV2; perhaps TRBD2 as D (6 bases). V was cut by 5 bases and J by 0 bases, with 9 bases left in between. Germline V gene sequence: CDR1 SNHLY, CDR2 FYNNEI. This CDR3 has 14 residues. CDR3 protein: CASSLAVSTDTQYF. In DNA, the CDR3 is TGTGCCAGCAGTTTAGCGGTGAGCACAGATACGCAGTATTTT.

This clone occurred a few times. V gene TRBV28 combines with J gene TRBJ2-7, with a possible D match to TRBD2 (6 bases). Per the germline V gene, CDR1 is MDHEN and CDR2 is SYDVKM. The germline V and J ends were trimmed by 7 bases and 2 bases, with 12 bases remaining between them. CDR3 length equals 13 residues. CDR3 sequence (DNA): TGTGCCAGCACCAGGCGGGGACCCTACGAGCAGTACTTC. Protein: CASTRRGPYEQYF. The whole variable domain, filled in from reference TRBV28 and TRBJ2-7, reads DVKVTQSSRYLVKRTGEKVFLECVQDMDHENMFWYRQDPGLGLRLIYFSYDVKMKEKGDIPEGYSVSREKKERFSLILESASTNQTSMYLCASTRRGPYEQYFGPGTRLTVT.

The chain couples TRBV7-9 to TRBJ1-2; the match to TRBD1 covers 9 bases. The CDR3 extends over 15 amino acids. Germline trimming cut 4 bases from V and 3 bases from J; bases unmatched to any gene: 6. The germline V gene has CDR1 SEHNR and CDR2 FQNEAQ (reference sequence). For the CDR3, the DNA is TGTGCCAGCAGCTCTGGGACAGGGACGCACTATGGCTACACCTTC. Amino acid sequence: CASSSGTGTHYGYTF.

CDR3 DNA sequence: TGTGCCAGTACAGGCTTCGGCTCCTACGAGCAGTACTTC. It codes for CASTGFGSYEQYF. The rearrangement uses TRBV2 and TRBJ2-7, with D possibly being TRBD1 (5 bases). V lost 9 bases and J lost 0, with 12 bases in between. Per the germline V gene, CDR1 is SNHLY and CDR2 is FYNNEI. This CDR3 has 13 amino acids.

This clone appeared a few times. The CDR3 reads CASSLFPGGQPQHF. The CDR3 region has the DNA TGCGCCAGCAGCTTGTTCCCAGGGGGTCAGCCCCAGCATTTT. The chain couples TRBV5-1 to TRBJ1-5; 7 bases map to TRBD1. The germline V gene has CDR1 SGHRS and CDR2 YFSETQ. This CDR3 spans 14 amino acids. Trimming removed 1 base from V and 6 bases from J; junction bases left unmatched: 4.

This clone was counted once. CDR3 sequence: CASRAGDEQYF. The CDR3 DNA sequence: TGTGCCAGCAGAGCCGGTGATGAGCAGTACTTC. The chain has TRBV7-9 and TRBJ2-7; D gene unclear. Germline V gene sequence: CDR1 SEHNR, CDR2 FQNEAQ (reference sequence). Deletions cut 6 bases from V and 7 bases from J, with 10 bases between. The CDR3 runs to 11 residues.

The V gene is TRBV7-8, the J gene TRBJ1-1; D may be TRBD1 (5 bases). Germline loops: CDR1 SGHVS, CDR2 FQNEAQ. The V end lost 6 bases, the J end lost 4 bases, and 15 bases lay between the germline ends. The CDR3 runs to 14 residues. CDR3 nucleotide sequence: TGTGCCAGCAGTCCCTCGGGGGGGGGCACTGAAGCTTTCTTT. This sequence encodes CASSPSGGGTEAFF.

V gene TRBV5-1 combines with J gene TRBJ1-2, with a possible D match to TRBD1 (5 bases). V was pared by 0 bases and J by 0 bases, with 9 bases between. CDR1 and CDR2 (germline): SGHRS, YFSETQ. The length of the CDR3 is 15 residues. CDR3 coding DNA: TGCGCCAGCAGCTTGGGGGGCGTTGCTAACTATGGCTACACCTTC. Protein product: CASSLGGVANYGYTF.

V usage is TRBV5-4 and J usage is TRBJ2-7, with TRBD2 identical over 9 bases. The junction had 7 bases not matched to a gene; V was cut back by 0 bases and J by 6 bases. The CDR3 loop spans 15 amino acids. Germline values: CDR1 SGHNT, CDR2 YYREEE (reference sequence). CDR3 protein: CASSLAGRGGGEQYF. The CDR3 DNA reads as TGTGCCAGCAGCTTGGCCGGGCGGGGGGGCGGCGAGCAGTACTTC. Complete variable domain (other parts from reference TRBV5-4 and TRBJ2-7): ETGVTQSPTHLIKTRGQQVTLRCSSQSGHNTVSWYQQALGQGPQFIFQYYREEENGRGNFPPRFSGLQFPNYSSELNVNALELDDSALYLCASSLAGRGGGEQYFGPGTRLTVT.

The V and J genes are TRBV7-8 and TRBJ2-2; TRBD1 aligns across 9 bases. Germline-derived CDR1 and CDR2 are SGHVS and FQNEAQ. The V and J ends lost 6 bases and 7 bases, in that order; junction bases with no gene match: 9. The length of the CDR3 is 15 residues. CDR3 protein: CASSLGTGMDGELFF. The CDR3 DNA is TGTGCCAGCAGTCTCGGGACAGGGATGGACGGGGAGCTGTTTTTT.

V is TRBV2 and J is TRBJ2-3; tentative D call: TRBD2 (5 bases). Germline CDR1 reads SNHLY; CDR2 reads FYNNEI. This CDR3 comprises 16 residues. V was clipped by 9 bases and J by 0 bases, with 19 bases between them. The CDR3: CASSRALALSTDTQYF. As DNA, the CDR3 is TGTGCCAGTTCAAGGGCCCTAGCTTTGAGCACAGATACGCAGTATTTT.

The rearrangement links TRBV5-1 to TRBJ2-7, with D tentatively TRBD1 (6 bases). Trimming cost V 0 bases and J 3 bases, with 10 bases left between them. The CDR3 totals 14 residues. Germline lookup yields CDR1 SGHRS and CDR2 YFSETQ. CDR3 loop: CASSLDREHYEQYF. DNA for the CDR3: TGCGCCAGCAGCTTGGACAGGGAGCACTACGAGCAGTACTTC.

The chain links TRBV2 to TRBJ1-6; perhaps TRBD1 as D (5 bases). The ends were cut back, 2 bases at V and 10 bases at J, with 15 bases in the middle. The germline V gene has CDR1 SNHLY and CDR2 FYNNEI. This CDR3 comprises 15 residues. The CDR3 DNA reads TGTGCCAGCAGTGAACTGGGGGGGGGTTCCTCACCCCTCCACTTT. It is translated as CASSELGGGSSPLHF.

This clone has only a few counts. This chain uses TRBV27 with TRBJ1-6; tentative D call: TRBD1 (6 bases). Trimming pared 0 bases from V and 8 bases from J, leaving 17 bases between. The CDR3 is 17 amino acids. Germline CDR1 and CDR2: MNHEY and SMNVEV (reference sequence). The CDR3 region is CASSLSINRAGDSPLHF. CDR3 bases: TGTGCCAGCAGTTTATCGATTAACAGGGCAGGGGATTCACCCCTCCACTTT.

The chain links TRBV5-5 to TRBJ2-2; D possibly corresponds to TRBD1 (5 bases). Germline lookup yields CDR1 SGHKS and CDR2 YYEKEE (reference sequence). There are 15 residues in the CDR3. Trimming left V 2 bases short and J 1 base short, with 9 bases between. CDR3 sequence reads: CASSLRQWNTGELFF. The CDR3, as DNA: TGTGCCAGCAGCTTAAGACAGTGGAACACCGGGGAGCTGTTTTTT.

This chain links TRBV7-2 with TRBJ2-5, with a tentative D call TRBD2 (6 bases). V shed 3 bases and J shed 2 bases, with 16 bases lying between them. CDR1 is SGHTA, CDR2 FQGNSA, per germline. The CDR3 consists of 16 residues. The CDR3, as DNA: TGTGCCAGCAGCTTCGGTCGCGGGGCCGGGCAAGAGACCCAGTACTTC. Translated: CASSFGRGAGQETQYF.

Of note for this clone: The same CDR3 can be traced to other DNA sequences in this sample. The chain carries TRBV27 and TRBJ2-7; the match to TRBD2 covers 12 bases. Germline trimming cut 6 bases from V and 1 base from J; bases unmatched to any gene: 4. This CDR3 region has 15 residues. CDR1 MNHEY and CDR2 SMNVEV come from the germline V gene (reference sequence). CDR3 DNA sequence: TGTGCCAGCAGCCTACTAGCGGGGGGATCCTACGAGCAGTACTTC. Protein: CASSLLAGGSYEQYF.